Sequencing of this TCR beta chain was carried out in a study of T cells in Graves' hyperthyroidism and ophthalmopathy. CDR1 and CDR2 (germline): SNHLY, FYNNEI. V was shortened by 4 bases and J by 3 bases, with 16 bases between the two germline ends. The CDR3 is made up of 15 amino acids. Graves' hyperthyroidism was deemed stable given no ophthalmopathy progression within 18 months. The patients, who ranged from 18 to 65 in age, presented with newly diagnosed hyperthyroidism lasting under 2 months. Patients showing uncontrolled infection, other autoimmune disease, pregnancy or lactation were ineligible. This clonotype was seen a handful of times. Researchers amplified the TCR beta CDR3 regions from RNA transcripts. An initial round of RT-PCR targeting the TCR CDR3 relied on the HTBI primer set. TCRdb redid the calling of the multiplex PCR reads with MiXCR, one entry per CDR3 protein. This table has 380,000 or so distinct CDR3 sequences, about 15% appearing once.

The receptor was derived from a woman aged 25 to 39 with Graves' hyperthyroidism. Material for sequencing was blood. The V call is TRBV2, the J call TRBJ2-7; perhaps TRBD1 as D (6 bases). CDR3 residues: CASSGGTSRGYEQYF. As DNA, the CDR3 is TGTGCCAGCAGTGGAGGGACATCAAGGGGCTACGAGCAGTACTTC.